The clone carrying this TCR beta chain was counted at least ten times. The data belong to a study of T-cell reconstitution after alpha-beta-depleted transplantation in children. Unique molecular identifiers were built into the TCRbeta library. In TCRdb, the PCR reads were re-called with MiXCR into one record per CDR3 protein. The sample consists of 80,000 to 95,000 distinct CDR3 sequences, 6.5% to 8.5% of them appearing once. The CDR3 runs 15 residues. The V gene lost 6 bases and the J gene lost 3 bases, with 16 bases spanning the gap. The chain recombines TRBV12-3 or TRBV12-4 with TRBJ2-3; maybe TRBD2 (6 bases). This TCR derives from a human donor who donated a stem cell graft to a child with congenital amegakaryocytic thrombocytopenia. This specimen was PBMCs from the stem cell graft donor, taken from the stem cell graft. The CDR3: CASRRRGRVTDTQYF. The CDR3 nucleotides read TGTGCCAGCAGGCGGCGGGGCAGGGTGACAGATACGCAGTATTTT.